This entry describes one T cell receptor (beta chain). The target antigen is unknown. The source of the sample is a study of blood T cells in healthy people across ages. Combining a sample-barcoded 5' primer with a J-beta primer mix, a second PCR ran for roughly 7 to 12 cycles. Each cDNA molecule, via a template-switch adaptor with 12 random nucleotides, was tagged. Using its own MiXCR run on the 5' RACE reads, TCRdb lists one record per CDR3 protein. The repertoire holds about 680,000 distinct CDR3 sequences, with around half as singletons. This CDR3 has 15 residues. CDR1 is SGHVS, CDR2 FQNEAQ, per germline. V lost 1 base, J lost 4 bases, and 13 bases lay in between. Study-level results: Donor CMV infection status was unknown, possibly confounding age-related changes in expanded clonotypes. Diversity of TCR beta per million T cells declined in a roughly linear way with age. Compared with aged donors, long-lived donors showed fewer expanded clones, suggesting selection.

This sequence was found in a woman aged 55-69 years in good health. This sequence joins TRBV7-8 and TRBJ1-1; D perhaps matches TRBD1 (5 bases). The material sequenced was blood. The CDR3 region is CASSLVSGKSTEAFF. Here the CDR3 DNA reads TGTGCCAGCAGCTTAGTTTCAGGGAAGAGCACTGAAGCTTTCTTT.